A single sample is the source of the 6 T cell receptor beta chains below, sequenced in a study of T-cell memory formation after mild COVID-19. TCRdb analysed the 5' RACE reads with MiXCR anew, one entry per CDR3 protein. The data show under 250,000 distinct CDR3 sequences, with over 7.5% seen just once and around 3.3% held by the top ten. Sequenced material: PBMCs or a T cell subset sorted from them (not recorded which). These receptors were collected from a young man who had mild COVID-19 (a few samples of this study predate the infection). Cell type and time point are not known.

This clonotype was counted at least ten times. The rearrangement links TRBV5-1 to TRBJ1-1, with D tentatively TRBD1 (5 bases). This CDR3 has 13 amino acids. The germline V gene has CDR1 SGHRS and CDR2 YFSETQ. Deletions cut 0 bases from V and 7 bases from J, with 10 bases between. DNA of the CDR3: TGCGCCAGCAGCTTGGCGTGGGACGGTGAAGCTTTCTTT. Protein product: CASSLAWDGEAFF.

This clonotype was picked up many times. This chain joins TRBV18 and TRBJ2-7; 7 bases are shared with TRBD1. Germline values: CDR1 KGHSH, CDR2 LQKENI. J lost 0 bases, V lost 6 bases, and 5 bases had no gene match. This CDR3 has 14 amino acids. Here the CDR3 DNA reads TGTGCCAGCTCCCCGACAGGGCCCTCCTACGAGCAGTACTTC. Translated: CASSPTGPSYEQYF.

This clonotype has a handful of counts. The rearrangement joins TRBV7-9 to TRBJ1-1; weak D call: TRBD1 (5 bases). Germline V lookup: CDR1 SEHNR, CDR2 FQNEAQ (reference sequence). This CDR3 is built from 13 residues. The germline V and J ends were trimmed by 7 bases and 3 bases, with 12 bases remaining between them. CDR3 amino acids: CASNPLGDTEAFF. The CDR3 DNA follows: TGTGCCAGCAACCCACTGGGGGACACTGAAGCTTTCTTT.

There are many counts of this clonotype. The genes are TRBV5-1 and TRBJ2-5; D is undetermined. The length of the CDR3 is 14 residues. V was shortened by 0 bases and J by 10 bases, with 16 bases between the two germline ends. CDR1 is SGHRS, CDR2 YFSETQ, per germline. Written as DNA, the CDR3 is TGCGCCAGCAGCTTGGTACCCGTCCCAAGGGACCAGTACTTC. Translation gives CASSLVPVPRDQYF.

This chain uses TRBV5-1 with TRBJ1-6; 8 bases are shared with TRBD1. Germline loops: CDR1 SGHRS, CDR2 YFSETQ. The CDR3 totals 14 residues. Trimming at V came to 4 bases and at J to 8 bases, leaving 5 bases not matched to a gene. The CDR3 nucleotides read TGCGCCAGCAGCGATACAGGGGGGGATTCACCCCTCCACTTT. This codes for CASSDTGGDSPLHF.

This clonotype has more than one count but fewer than ten. V is TRBV6-5 and J is TRBJ2-7; no clear D. The CDR3 loop spans 14 amino acids. Germline lookup yields CDR1 MNHEY and CDR2 SVGAGI. V was clipped by 2 bases and J by 2 bases, with 10 bases between them. The CDR3 nucleotides read TGTGCCAGCAGTTACGCGCGTCTTACCTACGAGCAGTACTTC. This encodes CASSYARLTYEQYF.